This T cell receptor (beta chain) derives from a study of blood T cells in healthy people across ages. Study-wide results and limits: TCR beta diversity, measured per million T cells, fell in a roughly linear way with age.

Alongside a J-beta primer mix, a sample-barcoded 5' primer served in a second PCR lasting about 7 to 11 cycles. TCRdb re-called the 5' RACE reads through MiXCR, storing one row per CDR3 protein. This table holds 850,000 to 950,000 distinct CDR3 sequences, around 26% found once. The germline V gene encodes CDR1 LGHNA and CDR2 YNFKEQ. CDR3 length: 17 amino acids. V lost 2 bases, J lost 1 base, and 8 bases stayed unmatched. This clonotype was seen more than once but under ten times. Its antigen is unidentified. V is TRBV4-2 and J is TRBJ2-5; TRBD2 matches at 9 bases. The sequence came from a woman aged 80 or older in good health. The specimen was blood. The CDR3 here is CASSQSRGGGAQETQYF. In DNA form, the CDR3 reads TGTGCCAGCAGCCAAAGCCGGGGCGGGGGGGCCCAAGAGACCCAGTACTTC.